These 20 T cell receptor beta chains originate from one sample sequenced in a study of cytomegalovirus exposure and HLA in healthy donors. The PCR ran on 60 Vbeta and 13 Jbeta primers. Sequencing was performed with immunoSEQ multiplex PCR; in TCRdb, only in-frame clones are kept and a portion is missing. This sample carries approximately 120,000 clones, under 90% of them seen once, and the ten largest clones take about 3.9%. Material: PBMCs. These receptors were obtained from a woman aged 40-49 years in good health and CMV-seropositive.

The genes are TRBV29-1 and TRBJ2-7; 10 bases line up with TRBD1. V was clipped by 4 bases and J by 4 bases; unmatched bases: 7. The germline gives CDR1 SQVTM, CDR2 ANQGSEA. CDR3 size: 14 residues. The CDR3 DNA reads TGCAGCGTTGGAGCCGGGACAGGGGCGTACGAGCAGTACTTC. This sequence encodes CSVGAGTGAYEQYF.

The chain uses TRBV27 and TRBJ2-7; 10 bases are a match to TRBD1. Germline CDR1 and CDR2: MNHEY and SMNVEV (reference sequence). The CDR3 has 14 amino acids. The junction had 5 bases not matched to a gene; V was cut back by 6 bases and J by 3 bases. Written as DNA, the CDR3 is TGTGCCAGCAGACGAGGGACAGGGGACTACGAGCAGTACTTC. This codes for CASRRGTGDYEQYF.

The chain is built from TRBV7-9 and TRBJ2-1; 14 bases agree with TRBD2. Germline V gene sequence: CDR1 SEHNR, CDR2 FQNEAQ (reference sequence). The CDR3 has 16 amino acids. J was trimmed by 7 bases and V by 4 bases; bases with no gene match: 6. For the CDR3, the DNA is TGTGCCAGCAGCTCCATTGGGACTAGCGGGAGAAATGAGCAGTTCTTC. This codes for CASSSIGTSGRNEQFF.

The chain couples TRBV9 to TRBJ2-3, with D perhaps matching TRBD1 (5 bases). The CDR3 is made up of 16 amino acids. V was clipped by 0 bases and J by 2 bases, with 13 bases between them. In germline, CDR1 is SGDLS, CDR2 YYNGEE. The CDR3 here is CASSVGSVGLTDTQYF. The CDR3 DNA sequence: TGTGCCAGCAGCGTAGGTTCCGTGGGGCTCACAGATACGCAGTATTTT.

This clone was counted a single time. At one end the junction does not follow the germline gene, possibly because of a read error. This rearrangement joins TRBV4-1 to TRBJ1-1, with 8 bases that match TRBD1. There are 14 residues in the CDR3. Germline V CDR1 and CDR2: MGHRA, YSYEKL. This chain's CDR3 is CASSQGQGFTETFF. DNA for the CDR3: TGCGCCAGCAGCCAAGGACAGGGGTTCACTGAAACTTTCTTT.

The J gene is TRBJ2-5, the V gene TRBV4-2; the match to TRBD1 covers 8 bases. TRBJ2-7 matches the DNA end more closely, so the J call is doubtful. The CDR3 loop spans 15 amino acids. Germline CDR1 is LGHNA and CDR2 is YNFKEQ. CDR3 protein: CASSQDRGQRYEQYF. CDR3 in DNA: TGTGCCAGCAGCCAAGACAGGGGGCAACGCTACGAGCAGTACTTC.

The gene calls are TRBV5-6 and TRBJ2-1; perhaps TRBD2 as D (5 bases). CDR1 is SGHDT, CDR2 YYEEEE, per germline. V was shortened by 4 bases and J by 5 bases, with 7 bases between the two germline ends. The CDR3 extends over 12 amino acids. The CDR3 sequence is CASSLGDNEQFF. The CDR3 coding sequence is TGTGCCAGCAGCCTCGGGGACAATGAGCAGTTCTTC.

The J gene is TRBJ2-7, the V gene TRBV6-5; 9 bases are shared with TRBD1. Unmatched junction bases numbered 5, after V lost 4 bases and J lost 1 base. This CDR3 has 15 amino acids. Per the germline V gene, CDR1 is MNHEY and CDR2 is SVGAGI. Here the CDR3 DNA reads TGTGCCAGCAGTTTGACGACAGGGGGTTCCTACGAGCAGTACTTC. Translation: CASSLTTGGSYEQYF.

This clone showed up just a few times. This chain links TRBV6-5 with TRBJ1-6, with D maybe TRBD1 (5 bases). The CDR3 sequence is 12 residues long. Between the trimmed V and J ends, which lost 8 bases and 9 bases, there was a span of 11 bases. From germline, CDR1 is MNHEY and CDR2 SVGAGI. Written as DNA, the CDR3 is TGTGCCAGCGGCAGGGTGGCTTCACCCCTCCACTTT. The encoded protein is CASGRVASPLHF.

In DNA form, the CDR3 reads TGTGCCAGCAGTGGGAGACCCTGGACAGGGGAAAATGAAGCTTTCTTT. Its protein product is CASSGRPWTGENEAFF. The gene calls are TRBV25-1 and TRBJ1-1; 9 nucleotides align to TRBD1. Looked up from germline, CDR1 is MGHDK and CDR2 is SYGVNS. This CDR3 is 16 amino acids long. Trimming cost V 4 bases and J 7 bases; bases outside gene matches: 13. The full variable domain, completed using reference TRBV25-1 and TRBJ1-1, is EADIYQTPRYLVIGTGKKITLECSQTMGHDKMYWYQQDPGMELHLIHYSYGVNSTEKGDLSSESTVSRIRTEHFPLTLESARPSHTSQYLCASSGRPWTGENEAFFGQGTRLTVV.

The rearrangement links TRBV18 to TRBJ2-7; D not certain. The CDR3 has 18 amino acids. V was shortened by 1 base and J by 5 bases, with 24 bases between the two germline ends. The V gene's germline CDR1 is KGHSH and CDR2 LQKENI. CDR3 sequence (DNA): TGTGCCAGCTCACCACAGACTGTAGTAGCCACGACTTTCGACGAGCAGTACTTC. It yields the protein CASSPQTVVATTFDEQYF.

This clone was counted a few times. The rearrangement uses TRBV28 and TRBJ2-5; 8 nucleotides match TRBD2. CDR3 length: 16 amino acids. V lost 2 bases, J lost 4 bases, and 9 bases stayed unmatched. Germline V gives CDR1 MDHEN, CDR2 SYDVKM. Written as DNA, the CDR3 is TGTGCCAGCAGTTTACGGACGGGAGGGCCTTTAGAGACCCAGTACTTC. Its translation is CASSLRTGGPLETQYF. Full variable domain (remainder filled in from reference TRBV28 and TRBJ2-5): DVKVTQSSRYLVKRTGEKVFLECVQDMDHENMFWYRQDPGLGLRLIYFSYDVKMKEKGDIPEGYSVSREKKERFSLILESASTNQTSMYLCASSLRTGGPLETQYFGPGTRLLVL.

This chain connects TRBV5-1 to TRBJ2-7; 8 nucleotides agree with TRBD2. The V gene's germline CDR1 is SGHRS and CDR2 YFSETQ. After removal of 4 bases from V and 2 bases from J, the junction contained 8 bases not matched to a gene. The CDR3 extends over 15 amino acids. CDR3 nucleotide sequence: TGCGCCAGCAGCGCGGATAGCGGGACCGCCTACGAGCAGTACTTC. This translates into CASSADSGTAYEQYF. The entire variable domain, with the rest obtained from reference TRBV5-1 and TRBJ2-7, is as follows: KAGVTQTPRYLIKTRGQQVTLSCSPISGHRSVSWYQQTPGQGLQFLFEYFSETQRNKGNFPGRFSGRQFSNSRSEMNVSTLELGDSALYLCASSADSGTAYEQYFGPGTRLTVT.

The genes are TRBV28 and TRBJ2-7; TRBD2 agrees at 10 bases. CDR1 is MDHEN, CDR2 SYDVKM, per germline. V lost 2 bases and J lost 4; bases outside the gene matches: 5. The CDR3 loop spans 15 amino acids. CDR3 amino acids: CASSLGASGSYEQYF. CDR3 sequence (DNA): TGTGCCAGCAGTTTAGGGGCTAGCGGGAGTTACGAGCAGTACTTC.

This chain links TRBV10-1 with TRBJ2-7; D may be TRBD2 (6 bases). CDR3 size: 12 residues. The V and J ends lost 4 bases and 6 bases respectively, with 10 bases between them. Per the germline V gene, CDR1 is WNHNN and CDR2 is SYGVQD (reference sequence). The DNA for the CDR3 is TGCGCCAGCAGTGTTGGCGGGGTCGAGCAGTACTTC. Its protein product is CASSVGGVEQYF.

This clone turned up a few times. V usage is TRBV9 and J usage is TRBJ2-6; D might be TRBD1 (6 bases). Germline CDR1 and CDR2: SGDLS and YYNGEE. This CDR3 comprises 14 residues. Trimming removed 3 bases from V and 4 bases from J, with 8 bases in between. The CDR3 region has the DNA TGTGCCAGCAGCGCTCAGGGGGGGGCCAACGTCCTGACTTTC. Residues: CASSAQGGANVLTF. The full variable domain, in which reference TRBV9 and TRBJ2-6 provide the parts outside the CDR3, is DSGVTQTPKHLITATGQRVTLRCSPRSGDLSVYWYQQSLDQGLQFLIQYYNGEERAKGNILERFSAQQFPDLHSELNLSSLELGDSALYFCASSAQGGANVLTFGAGSRLTVL.

This clone has a single count. Other DNA sequences in the sample encode the same CDR3. J is TRBJ2-7 and V is TRBV30; D is perhaps TRBD2 (6 bases). Germline V gene sequence: CDR1 GTSNPN, CDR2 SVGIG (reference sequence). This CDR3 is built from 13 residues. V shed 2 bases and J shed 0 bases, with 8 bases lying between them. CDR3 residues: CAWSPGLSYEQYF. The CDR3 bases are TGTGCCTGGAGTCCGGGACTCTCCTACGAGCAGTACTTC.

The V and J genes are TRBV14 and TRBJ1-5, with D possibly matching TRBD1 (5 bases). Trimming took 4 bases from V and 3 from J, leaving 7 bases between them. CDR1 and CDR2 from the germline V gene are SGHDN and FVKESK. This CDR3 has 13 residues. CDR3 bases: TGTGCCAGCAGCCGGGGCACCAATCAGCCCCAGCATTTT. Its translation is CASSRGTNQPQHF.

CDR3 nucleotide sequence: TGTGCCAGCAGCTGGGCAAGGGGCAGCGGGAGGAGGGGGGAGCAGTACTTC. This codes for CASSWARGSGRRGEQYF. V usage is TRBV7-6 and J usage is TRBJ2-7, with 9 bases aligning to TRBD2. Germline V lookup: CDR1 SGHVS, CDR2 FNYEAQ. The junction had 17 bases not matched to a gene; V was cut back by 4 bases and J by 7 bases. The CDR3 is 17 amino acids.

The CDR3 DNA reads as TGTGCCAGCAGCGCTACTAGCGCCCTCTCCTACGAGCAGTACTTC. Its protein product is CASSATSALSYEQYF. The chain combines TRBV9 with TRBJ2-7, with 7 bases identical to TRBD2. Looked up from germline, CDR1 is SGDLS and CDR2 is YYNGEE. The CDR3 spans 15 residues. The V and J ends lost 3 bases and 0 bases, in that order; junction bases with no gene match: 6.